This passage covers 10 T cell receptor beta chains from one sample sequenced in a study of vaccination and CD4 T cells after COVID-19. The Oncomine TCR Beta short-read assay was applied to DNA of cultured CD4+ T cells. Using its own MiXCR run on the PCR reads, TCRdb lists one record per CDR3 protein. The sample holds over 10,000 distinct CDR3 sequences, 44% seen once. The sample's treatment: approximately 11-day PBMC culture with coronavirus spike peptide pools or control peptides (ViraFEST assay). The antigens these receptors bind are not known. Sequencing input: cultured CD4+ T cells from blood. The receptors were sampled from a human donor with COVID-19.

This clonotype was counted a few times. The V call is TRBV5-1, the J call TRBJ2-5; D is undetermined. This CDR3 contains 15 residues. V lost 4 bases and J 2 bases, leaving 15 bases between the germline ends. The germline CDR1 and CDR2 sequences are SGHRS and YFSETQ. The CDR3 sequence: CASSLEHGSQETQYF. The CDR3 bases are TGCGCCAGCAGCCTCGAACACGGGTCGCAAGAGACCCAGTACTTC.

The chain combines TRBV11-3 with TRBJ2-7; 8 bases fit TRBD1. The trim removed 1 base at V and 2 bases at J, leaving 4 bases unmatched. Germline V gives CDR1 SGHNT, CDR2 YENEEA. The CDR3 length is 15 residues. The DNA of the CDR3 is TGTGCCAGCAGCTTAGGGCCGGGACAGGCCTACGAGCAGTACTTC. Amino acid sequence: CASSLGPGQAYEQYF.

CDR3 nucleotides: TGTGCCAGCACAGATTCCCGGTCCGGGACAGGGAGGCAGCCCCAGCATTTT. Translating gives CASTDSRSGTGRQPQHF. This chain uses TRBV19 with TRBJ1-5, with 9 bases aligning to TRBD1. CDR3 length: 17 amino acids. V shed 9 bases, J shed 7 bases, and the junction held 19 bases outside the gene matches. CDR1 LNHDA and CDR2 SQIVND come from the germline V gene (reference sequence).

This clonotype is deemed medium-sized. The V gene is TRBV7-2, the J gene TRBJ2-2; no definite D call. Germline V lookup: CDR1 SGHTA, CDR2 FQGNSA. Deletions cut 2 bases from V and 0 bases from J, with 4 bases between. The CDR3 has 14 residues. CDR3 nucleotides: TGTGCCAGCAGCTTACCAACGAACACCGGGGAGCTGTTTTTT. Translating it yields CASSLPTNTGELFF.

The chain carries TRBV6-1 and TRBJ2-3; TRBD1 is a possible D gene (5 bases). Deletions cut 8 bases from V and 1 base from J, with 19 bases between. This CDR3 comprises 16 residues. Germline assignment: CDR1 MNHNS and CDR2 SASEGT. CDR3 protein: CASDKRGRVGTDTQYF. DNA of the CDR3: TGTGCCAGCGACAAAAGGGGCCGGGTCGGCACAGATACGCAGTATTTT.

This clonotype has only a few counts. The rearrangement uses TRBV30 and TRBJ1-2; the D gene is possibly TRBD1 (5 bases). This CDR3 has 12 amino acids. Germline CDR1 is GTSNPN and CDR2 is SVGIG (reference sequence). V was clipped by 5 bases and J by 7 bases, with 14 bases between them. The CDR3 loop is CAWLDGHGGYTF. CDR3 in DNA: TGTGCCTGGTTGGACGGACACGGTGGCTACACCTTC.

V gene TRBV30 combines with J gene TRBJ2-1; D may be TRBD2 (7 bases). The CDR3 is made up of 14 amino acids. Trimming stripped 3 bases from V and 5 bases from J, with 14 bases between. Germline assignment: CDR1 GTSNPN and CDR2 SVGIG (reference sequence). CDR3 sequence reads: CAWRFGGRNNEQFF. DNA for the CDR3: TGTGCCTGGAGGTTCGGGGGGCGAAACAATGAGCAGTTCTTC. Using reference TRBV30 and TRBJ2-1 for the parts outside the CDR3, the full variable domain is SQTIHQWPATLVQPVGSPLSLECTVEGTSNPNLYWYRQAAGRGLQLLFYSVGIGQISSEVPQNLSASRPQDRQFILSSKKLLLSDSGFYLCAWRFGGRNNEQFFGPGTRLTVL.

This chain joins TRBV12-3 or TRBV12-4 and TRBJ1-3; D not certain. V lost 5 bases and J lost 1, with 9 bases in between. The CDR3 totals 14 residues. This CDR3 reads CASSLHQSGNTIYF. The CDR3 coding sequence is TGTGCCAGCAGTCTACACCAGTCTGGAAACACCATATATTTT.

Only a few counts were recorded for this clonotype. V and J are TRBV7-2 and TRBJ1-6; tentatively, D is TRBD1 (6 bases). This CDR3 region has 15 residues. V dropped 6 bases and J dropped 5 bases, with 14 bases sitting between them. CDR1 is SGHTA, CDR2 FQGNSA, per germline. This CDR3 is CASRLSGQHNSPLHF. CDR3 in DNA: TGTGCCAGCAGGTTGTCCGGACAGCATAATTCACCCCTCCACTTT. Filled out from reference TRBV7-2 and TRBJ1-6, the complete variable domain reads GAGVSQSPSNKVTEKGKDVELRCDPISGHTALYWYRQSLGQGLEFLIYFQGNSAPDKSGLPSDRFSAERTGGSVSTLTIQRTQQEDSAVYLCASRLSGQHNSPLHFGNGTRLTVT.

The rearrangement links TRBV10-3 to TRBJ1-1, with TRBD1 as a possible D gene (5 bases). The CDR3 spans 13 residues. V dropped 7 bases and J dropped 0 bases, with 9 bases sitting between them. The germline V gene encodes CDR1 ENHRY and CDR2 SYGVKD. The CDR3 region is CAIKRGLNTEAFF. The CDR3 DNA is TGTGCCATCAAGAGGGGTTTGAACACTGAAGCTTTCTTT.